Listed below are T cell receptor beta chains from one sample, sequenced in a study of cytomegalovirus exposure and HLA in healthy donors. The protocol was immunoSEQ multiplex PCR, while the TCRdb copy is restricted to in-frame clones and leaves out a portion. The sample shows about 190,000 clones, over 60% of them seen only once. Input material: PBMCs. All receptors derive from a woman aged 40-49 years in good health and CMV-seronegative. Both conserved end residues are part of each CDR3. The D gene is left open where the match is weak. Clone size is shown for a subset of rows, as once, few, many or a class of expanded clone.

TRBV30,-,-,TRBJ2-7,CAWSVNFPYEQYF,TGTGCCTGGAGTGTGAACTTCCCCTACGAGCAGTACTTC
TRBV10-3,-,-,TRBJ1-3,CAISEFTGLEGTIYF,TGTGCCATCAGTGAGTTCACAGGACTAGAAGGCACCATATATTTT
TRBV10-3,-,-,TRBJ1-4,CATDPPGSEKLFF,TGTGCCACCGATCCCCCGGGGAGCGAAAAACTGTTTTTT
TRBV7-9,-,-,TRBJ1-1,CSSSPRQIPGFPEAFF,TGTTCCAGCAGCCCCCGACAGATACCTGGATTTCCTGAAGCTTTCTTT
TRBV5-6,-,-,TRBJ1-2,CASSRGGVDGYTF,TGTGCCAGCAGCCGGGGAGGGGTTGATGGCTACACCTTC
TRBV7-9,-,-,TRBJ2-3,CASSLAEGMSDTQYF,TGTGCCAGCAGCTTAGCGGAGGGGATGTCAGATACGCAGTATTTT
TRBV7-9,-,TRBD2,TRBJ2-1,CASSSLDLAGYNEQFF,TGTGCCAGCAGCTCCCTCGACCTAGCGGGTTACAATGAGCAGTTCTTC
TRBV9,-,-,TRBJ1-2,CASSVPGNYGYTF,TGTGCCAGCAGCGTGCCGGGGAACTATGGCTACACCTTC
TRBV21-1,-,-,TRBJ1-2,CASRGQYNYGYTF,TGTGCCAGCAGGGGACAGTACAACTATGGCTACACCTTC
TRBV28,-,TRBD1,TRBJ1-4,CASSLSGTGGEKLFF,TGTGCCAGCAGTTTATCCGGGACAGGGGGCGAAAAACTGTTTTTT
TRBV7-3,-,-,TRBJ1-6,CASSLSSSYNSPLHF,TGTGCCAGCAGCTTATCGAGCTCCTATAATTCACCCCTCCACTTT
TRBV5-4,-,-,TRBJ1-2,CASRERQRNYGYTF,TGTGCCAGCAGAGAGAGACAGCGTAACTATGGCTACACCTTC
TRBV15,-,-,TRBJ1-4,CATSREQGSGEKLFF,TGTGCCACCAGCAGAGAACAGGGCTCCGGTGAAAAACTGTTTTTT
TRBV7-9,-,-,TRBJ2-1,CASSLGGDEQFF,TGTGCCAGCAGCTTAGGGGGCGATGAGCAGTTCTTC
TRBV19,-,TRBD1,TRBJ1-2,CASSPVRDRAGYGYTF,TGTGCCAGTAGTCCCGTTCGGGACAGGGCGGGGTACGGCTACACCTTC
TRBV14,-,-,TRBJ1-4,CASSQGVRTVSNEKLFF,TGTGCCAGCAGCCAAGGGGTCAGGACAGTGTCTAATGAAAAACTGTTTTTT
TRBV5-1,-,-,TRBJ1-1,CASSRAPLGEATEAFF,TGCGCCAGCAGCCGTGCCCCCTTAGGAGAGGCCACTGAAGCTTTCTTT
TRBV9,-,TRBD2,TRBJ2-1,CASSVVAGGPNEQFF,TGTGCCAGCAGCGTAGTAGCGGGAGGGCCCAATGAGCAGTTCTTC
TRBV4-3,-,-,TRBJ2-3,CASSQDGPSARGSTDTQYF,TGCGCCAGCAGCCAAGATGGGCCTAGCGCGAGGGGAAGCACAGATACGCAGTATTTT
TRBV30,-,-,TRBJ1-2,CAWSYTEGDGYTF,TGTGCCTGGAGTTATACAGAAGGCGATGGCTACACCTTC
TRBV5-5,-,-,TRBJ1-2,CASSPGGDYGYTF,TGTGCCAGCAGCCCGGGGGGGGATTATGGCTACACCTTC
TRBV18,-,-,TRBJ1-4,CASSPSGGGNEKLFF,TGTGCCAGCTCACCCTCGGGAGGGGGTAATGAAAAACTGTTTTTT
TRBV9,-,-,TRBJ1-5,CASSGGRVENQPQHF,TGTGCCAGCAGCGGTGGCAGGGTGGAGAATCAGCCCCAGCATTTT
TRBV7-3,-,-,TRBJ2-2,CASSLTRVSGNTGELFF,TGTGCCAGCAGCTTAACTAGGGTTAGCGGAAACACCGGGGAGCTGTTTTTT
TRBV7-9,-,-,TRBJ1-6,CASSATQGVNSPLHF,TGTGCCAGCAGCGCTACACAGGGAGTAAATTCACCCCTCCACTTT
TRBV5-6,-,TRBD1,TRBJ1-4,CASSLDRGLTNEKLFF,TGTGCCAGCAGCTTGGACAGGGGATTAACTAATGAAAAACTGTTTTTT
TRBV5-4,-,-,TRBJ1-2,CASSLQGANYGYTF,TGTGCCAGCAGTCTACAGGGAGCTAACTATGGCTACACCTTC
TRBV30,-,TRBD2,TRBJ2-1,CAWSRFSGTFNEQFF,TGTGCCTGGAGTCGGTTTAGCGGGACCTTCAATGAGCAGTTCTTC
TRBV18,-,TRBD1,TRBJ2-1,CASSPLFGQGSSYNEQFF,TGTGCCAGCTCACCGCTCTTTGGACAGGGAAGCTCCTACAATGAGCAGTTCTTC
TRBV30,-,-,TRBJ1-4,CAWSIGPNEKLFF,TGTGCCTGGAGTATTGGGCCTAATGAAAAACTGTTTTTT
TRBV10-3,-,-,TRBJ2-3,CAISRDSNTDTQYF,TGTGCCATCAGTCGGGACTCAAACACAGATACGCAGTATTTT
TRBV7-9,-,-,TRBJ2-3,CASSFSMADTQYF,TGTGCCAGCAGCTTTTCTATGGCAGATACGCAGTATTTT
TRBV30,once,-,TRBJ1-5,CAWSVLPDQPQHF,TGTGCCTGGAGTGTACTCCCTGATCAGCCCCAGCATTTT
TRBV27,few,-,TRBJ1-1,CASKTGGGNTEAFF,TGTGCCAGCAAAACCGGGGGGGGGAACACTGAAGCTTTCTTT
TRBV30,-,-,TRBJ1-2,CAWTTGLYGYTF,TGTGCCTGGACTACAGGGCTCTATGGCTACACCTTC
TRBV6-6,-,-,TRBJ2-5,CASTPNVRGSQETQYF,TGTGCCAGCACTCCTAACGTCAGGGGAAGCCAAGAGACCCAGTACTTC
TRBV7-9,-,TRBD1,TRBJ1-4,CSGQAGDEKLFF,TGTTCCGGACAGGCTGGAGATGAAAAACTGTTTTTT
TRBV27,-,TRBD1,TRBJ1-5,CASSQGEGNQPQHF,TGTGCCAGCAGTCAGGGGGAAGGTAATCAGCCCCAGCATTTT
TRBV5-6,-,-,TRBJ1-1,CASSLRGRITEAFF,TGTGCCAGCAGCTTGCGGGGTAGAATCACTGAAGCTTTCTTT
TRBV5-1,few,TRBD1,TRBJ2-7,CASSAGTGPYEQYF,TGCGCCAGCAGCGCCGGGACAGGACCCTACGAGCAGTACTTC
TRBV25-1,-,-,TRBJ1-2,CASSELVAARGGYTF,TGTGCCAGCAGTGAATTGGTGGCAGCCAGAGGAGGCTACACCTTC
TRBV4-1,-,-,TRBJ2-1,CASSQERHEQFF,TGCGCCAGCAGCCAAGAGAGGCATGAGCAGTTCTTC
TRBV6-4,few,TRBD2,TRBJ2-3,CASSERETDTQYF,TGTGCCAGCAGTGAGCGGGAGACAGATACGCAGTATTTT
TRBV4-1,-,TRBD1,TRBJ1-2,CASSQPTKTGRDRGYTF,TGCGCCAGCAGCCAACCTACCAAGACAGGGCGAGATCGCGGCTACACCTTC
TRBV5-1,-,TRBD1,TRBJ1-1,CASSLGQGLVNTEAFF,TGCGCCAGCAGCTTGGGACAGGGCCTTGTAAACACTGAAGCTTTCTTT
TRBV7-2,-,-,TRBJ2-2,CASSLQVPGELFF,TGTGCCAGCAGCTTACAGGTCCCCGGGGAGCTGTTTTTT
TRBV6-5,-,-,TRBJ2-2,CASSYPRVPRELFF,TGTGCCAGCAGTTACCCCAGGGTCCCCCGGGAGCTGTTTTTT
TRBV5-1,few,TRBD1,TRBJ1-4,CASSPGQSSNEKLFF,TGCGCCAGCAGCCCGGGACAGAGCTCAAATGAAAAACTGTTTTTT